The following is a T cell receptor beta chain sequence with its context. What it recognizes is unknown. These data come from a study of T cell repertoires in cytomegalovirus infection. Study background: Shared public TCR beta signatures pointed to both CMV infection and a matching HLA type.

Study observations and caveats: Identification of carriers of CMV plus the relevant HLA was performed using cumulative public TCR beta family frequency. HLA-C-restricted CMV-specific TCR beta clonotypes were dominant in the ex vivo response.

TCRdb recomputed calls from the reads with MiXCR, one row per CDR3 protein. The table lists 600,000 to 800,000 distinct CDR3 sequences, approximately 24% of them singletons, with 8% in the top ten. Germline V gives CDR1 DFQATT, CDR2 SNEGSKA (reference sequence). The CDR3 consists of 15 residues. Trimming removed 1 base at V and 2 bases at J, with 13 bases between. The chain has TRBV20-1 and TRBJ2-3; D remains unclear. The specimen sequenced was CD8+ T cells from PBMCs. The sequence was collected from a human donor in good health (CMV status not recorded). Some clones in this sample may be carry-over from other donors' samples. For the CDR3, the DNA is TGCAGTGCTAGAGCGAGTAGGTTCCCCACAGATACGCAGTATTTT. Its translation is CSARASRFPTDTQYF.